These T cell receptor beta chains were read from a single sample in a study of blood T cell repertoires in COVID-19. Some clones are missing from TCRdb's copy, which holds only in-frame ones; the method was immunoSEQ multiplex PCR. The table shows roughly 400,000 clones, with 75% to 90% occurring only once. Sequenced input: PBMCs or T cells enriched from blood (not recorded which). The receptors shown here come from a young man who had recovered from COVID-19. Both conserved end residues are part of each CDR3. The D gene is left open where the match is weak.

CDR3 protein,J gene,V gene,D gene
CASSQRGQGRYNSPLHF,TRBJ1-6,TRBV4-2,TRBD1
CAISGSGTGQETQYF,TRBJ2-5,TRBV10-3,TRBD1
CASSPGLAYEQFF,TRBJ2-1,TRBV7-3,TRBD2
CASSHKLAGVVDTQYF,TRBJ2-3,TRBV3-1/TRBV3-2,TRBD2
CASSFPQGDEQYF,TRBJ2-7,TRBV6-2/TRBV6-3,NA
CASSYAGVRTGELFF,TRBJ2-2,TRBV6-5,TRBD2
CAGASGDIGELFF,TRBJ2-2,TRBV9,NA
CASSESALSQETQYF,TRBJ2-5,TRBV10-1,NA
CAWWTTRAAAEAFF,TRBJ1-1,TRBV30,NA
CASSSRTSGSTDEQFF,TRBJ2-1,TRBV2,TRBD2
CASTLMGTSGRAWGGTQYF,TRBJ2-5,TRBV28,TRBD2
CASSEGAAPNYGYTF,TRBJ1-2,TRBV2,NA
CASSIVEQVATEAFF,TRBJ1-1,TRBV19,NA
CASSPGTARYYGYTF,TRBJ1-2,TRBV5-1,TRBD1
CASSQERGYTF,TRBJ1-2,TRBV3-1/TRBV3-2,NA
CASSSLKAGGSYEQYF,TRBJ2-7,TRBV6-2/TRBV6-3,TRBD1
CASKGDGKDKTYGYTF,TRBJ1-2,TRBV3-1/TRBV3-2,NA
CASSLVGQGAYEQYF,TRBJ2-7,TRBV11-2,TRBD1
CAWSAGLVVGTQYF,TRBJ2-5,TRBV30,TRBD2
CASSFGSGEETQYF,TRBJ2-5,TRBV5-6,NA
CASSFGQGYGYTF,TRBJ1-2,TRBV19,NA
CASTEGGRETQYF,TRBJ2-5,TRBV28,TRBD2
CSVESPGPSSGNTIYF,TRBJ1-3,TRBV29-1,NA
CSVVYAGGTEAFF,TRBJ1-1,TRBV29-1,TRBD1
CASSQPSGSGEAFF,TRBJ1-1,TRBV3-1/TRBV3-2,NA
CASSVAGGPYEQYF,TRBJ2-7,TRBV2,NA
CASSLDRNYGYTF,TRBJ1-2,TRBV6-5,TRBD1
CASSSRLAGGAYEQYF,TRBJ2-7,TRBV5-5,TRBD2
CASSSTVSPRNIQYF,TRBJ2-4,TRBV5-1,NA
CASRFTRDFQEETQYF,TRBJ2-5,TRBV11-1,NA
CASSPRTGWGVNEKLFF,TRBJ1-4,TRBV18,TRBD1
CASSAPGQVYEQYF,TRBJ2-7,TRBV25-1,NA
CASSLAESSYEQYF,TRBJ2-7,TRBV7-9,NA
CATRDKRSYGYTF,TRBJ1-2,TRBV24-1,NA
CASSQVQISGNTIYF,TRBJ1-3,TRBV3-1/TRBV3-2,NA
CAISESRARGYGYTF,TRBJ1-2,TRBV10-3,NA
CASSVGTSIDEQFF,TRBJ2-1,TRBV7-3,TRBD2
CASRSPAGAEQYF,TRBJ2-7,TRBV5-1,TRBD2
CASSIQATGGNTIYF,TRBJ1-3,TRBV19,NA
CASSPLRDRRDGYTF,TRBJ1-2,TRBV7-8,TRBD1
CASSTRWGDQDYGYTF,TRBJ1-2,TRBV7-9,NA
CASSPTWTDPGSPLHF,TRBJ1-6,TRBV4-2,NA
CAWSSGQGNQPQHF,TRBJ1-5,TRBV30,TRBD1
CASSPRQGDEKLFF,TRBJ1-4,TRBV18,TRBD1
CASSFSPRADAGNTIYF,TRBJ1-3,TRBV5-1,NA
CASSQGQRESETQYF,TRBJ2-5,TRBV4-2,TRBD2
CASRPGHQNTEAFF,TRBJ1-1,TRBV6-5,NA
CAWSAMDREYEQYF,TRBJ2-7,TRBV30,TRBD1
CASSLSGRNYNEQFF,TRBJ2-1,TRBV3-1/TRBV3-2,TRBD2
CASSLEGHQETQYF,TRBJ2-5,TRBV5-1,NA